This is a list of T cell receptor beta chains from one sample in a study of blood T cell repertoires in COVID-19. The method was immunoSEQ multiplex PCR; TCRdb's version includes in-frame clones alone and lacks a portion of them. This table has 230,000 or so clones, 80% to 90% appearing once. Sequenced material: peripheral blood. The receptor set was obtained from a woman older than 75 with COVID-19, enrolled during active disease. CDR3s include the opening cysteine and the closing phenylalanine or tryptophan. A D gene is named only where the DNA matches it firmly. The size field is filled for only some rows; it gives once, few, many or a size class.

D gene	V gene	clone size	J gene	CDR3 protein	CDR3 DNA
-	TRBV29-1	-	TRBJ1-2	CSVDFVAGVGGYTF	TGCAGCGTTGATTTTGTGGCAGGGGTAGGTGGCTACACCTTC
TRBD1	TRBV28	-	TRBJ1-2	CASSQIGDRGKGAYGYTF	TGTGCCAGCAGCCAGATCGGGGACAGGGGGAAGGGGGCCTATGGCTACACCTTC
TRBD1	TRBV3-1/TRBV3-2	-	TRBJ1-1	CASSQTGGPTEAFF	TGTGCCAGCAGCCAAACAGGGGGGCCCACTGAAGCTTTCTTT
-	TRBV29-1	-	TRBJ1-2	CSVERQRNGYTF	TGCAGCGTTGAAAGGCAGCGCAATGGCTACACCTTC
TRBD1	TRBV6-2/TRBV6-3	-	TRBJ1-2	CASSPTGGWGYTF	TGTGCCAGCAGTCCGACAGGGGGTTGGGGCTACACCTTC
-	TRBV5-4	-	TRBJ1-2	CASSLAGGRNYGYTF	TGTGCCAGCAGCTTGGCTGGGGGCCGTAACTATGGCTACACCTTC
TRBD1	TRBV7-9	-	TRBJ1-4	CASSLGQGYGKLFF	TGTGCCAGCAGCTTAGGACAGGGTTACGGAAAACTGTTTTTT
TRBD1	TRBV6-1	few	TRBJ2-5	CASSERDRGSWETQYF	TGTGCCAGCAGTGAAAGGGACAGGGGCTCTTGGGAGACCCAGTACTTC
-	TRBV18	few	TRBJ1-2	CASSPGLVNYGYTF	TGTGCCAGCTCACCCGGTCTGGTAAACTATGGCTACACCTTC
-	TRBV5-1	-	TRBJ2-5	CASSFGGNGQETQYF	TGCGCCAGCAGCTTCGGGGGAAATGGGCAAGAGACCCAGTACTTC
TRBD1	TRBV30	-	TRBJ1-1	CAWRRGGVNTEAFF	TGTGCCTGGAGGCGAGGGGGCGTGAACACTGAAGCTTTCTTT
-	TRBV6-5	few	TRBJ1-5	CASREGRINQPQHF	TGTGCCAGCAGGGAGGGACGGATCAATCAGCCCCAGCATTTT
TRBD1	TRBV24-1	-	TRBJ2-3	CATSSSGGVGDTQYF	TGTGCCACCAGCTCTTCAGGGGGAGTCGGAGATACGCAGTATTTT
-	TRBV7-9	-	TRBJ2-7	CASSLVAYRDTVREQYF	TGTGCCAGCAGCTTAGTTGCGTACCGGGACACGGTTCGCGAGCAGTACTTC
-	TRBV18	-	TRBJ2-2	CASSPLFTRETGELFF	TGTGCCAGCTCACCCCTCTTTACGAGGGAAACCGGGGAGCTGTTTTTT
TRBD1	TRBV5-4	-	TRBJ2-1	CASSLDTGGYNEQFF	TGTGCCAGCAGCTTGGACACAGGGGGCTACAATGAGCAGTTCTTC
-	TRBV18	-	TRBJ1-4	CASSPPTGTNEKLFF	TGTGCCAGCTCACCACCCACAGGGACTAATGAAAAACTGTTTTTT
TRBD2	TRBV15	-	TRBJ2-7	CATSSELSGAFYEQYF	TGTGCCACCAGCAGTGAACTGAGCGGGGCGTTCTACGAGCAGTACTTC
TRBD1	TRBV11-2	-	TRBJ1-1	CASSPMKGAKTEAFF	TGTGCCAGCAGCCCAATGAAGGGGGCAAAAACTGAAGCTTTCTTT
TRBD1	TRBV5-1	-	TRBJ2-1	CASNRDGTGRNEQFF	TGCGCCAGCAATCGAGACGGGACAGGGCGGAATGAGCAGTTCTTC
-	TRBV18	-	TRBJ1-1	CASSPSREWAEAFF	TGTGCCAGCTCACCGTCGAGGGAGTGGGCTGAAGCTTTCTTT
-	TRBV24-1	-	TRBJ1-5	CATAIGGALSNQPQHF	TGTGCCACCGCTATCGGGGGGGCTCTAAGCAATCAGCCCCAGCATTTT
-	TRBV7-2	-	TRBJ2-1	CASRLRGAYNEQFF	TGTGCCAGCAGGTTACGAGGAGCATACAATGAGCAGTTCTTC
-	TRBV7-2	-	TRBJ2-1	CASNAVYGEQFF	TGTGCCAGCAACGCGGTATACGGTGAGCAGTTCTTC
-	TRBV14	-	TRBJ1-2	CASSQDPRGGYGYTF	TGTGCCAGCAGCCAAGACCCCCGAGGTGGCTATGGCTACACCTTC
TRBD2	TRBV19	-	TRBJ2-3	CASRLDGLGTDTQYF	TGTGCCAGTAGACTAGACGGACTAGGCACAGATACGCAGTATTTT
TRBD2	TRBV30	-	TRBJ2-5	CAWTTGTRVLTETQYF	TGTGCCTGGACCACCGGGACTAGGGTTCTGACGGAGACCCAGTACTTC
-	TRBV28	-	TRBJ2-5	CASSPPGLKYQETQYF	TGTGCCAGCAGCCCCCCCGGGTTGAAGTACCAAGAGACCCAGTACTTC
TRBD1	TRBV4-1	-	TRBJ1-2	CASSRTGGLYGYTF	TGCGCCAGCAGTAGGACAGGGGGCCTCTATGGCTACACCTTC
-	TRBV18	-	TRBJ2-7	CASSLRQTYEQYF	TGTGCCAGCTCACTTCGACAGACCTACGAGCAGTACTTC
-	TRBV7-2	once	TRBJ1-4	CASSLAGWDNEKLFF	TGTGCCAGCAGCTTGGCAGGGTGGGATAATGAAAAACTGTTTTTT
TRBD1	TRBV5-1	few	TRBJ1-1	CASSSGQGRNTEAFF	TGCGCCAGCAGCTCTGGACAGGGGAGGAACACTGAAGCTTTCTTT
-	TRBV6-6	many	TRBJ1-2	CASNTGNYGYTF	TGTGCCAGCAATACGGGTAACTATGGCTACACCTTC
-	TRBV12-3/TRBV12-4	-	TRBJ2-1	CASRESSYNEQFF	TGTGCCAGCAGGGAGAGCTCCTACAATGAGCAGTTCTTC
TRBD2	TRBV5-6	-	TRBJ2-3	CASSLGGLTSGSLAQYF	TGTGCCAGCAGCTTAGGGGGGTTGACTAGCGGGAGTTTGGCGCAGTATTTT
-	TRBV9	few	TRBJ2-5	CASSAGHLYQETQYF	TGTGCCAGCAGCGCAGGACACTTGTACCAAGAGACCCAGTACTTC
TRBD1	TRBV7-2	-	TRBJ2-3	CASSLTPGTVTDTQYF	TGTGCCAGCAGCTTAACCCCCGGGACAGTCACAGATACGCAGTATTTT
-	TRBV12-3/TRBV12-4	few	TRBJ1-1	CASSLTPSTEAFF	TGTGCCAGCAGTTTGACTCCGTCCACTGAAGCTTTCTTT
-	TRBV5-1	-	TRBJ2-7	CASSLSTPPYEQYF	TGCGCCAGCAGCTTGAGCACCCCTCCGTACGAGCAGTACTTC
-	TRBV4-1	-	TRBJ1-5	CASSWDSSQPQHF	TGCGCCAGCAGCTGGGACTCAAGTCAGCCCCAGCATTTT
TRBD1	TRBV7-9	-	TRBJ1-1	CASSFKVGTGPTEAFF	TGTGCCAGCAGCTTTAAAGTCGGGACAGGGCCCACTGAAGCTTTCTTT
TRBD2	TRBV14	once	TRBJ2-7	CASSQLIAGTYEQYF	TGTGCCAGCAGCCAACTGATAGCGGGCACCTACGAGCAGTACTTC
-	TRBV5-1	-	TRBJ1-2	CASSYTQGNYGYTF	TGCGCCAGCAGCTACACACAGGGAAACTATGGCTACACCTTC
-	TRBV2	-	TRBJ1-2	CASSEAAMRASGYTF	TGTGCCAGCAGTGAAGCGGCTATGAGGGCGAGTGGCTACACCTTC
TRBD1	TRBV30	-	TRBJ2-3	CAWSGGQGWTDTQYF	TGTGCCTGGAGTGGCGGACAGGGGTGGACAGATACGCAGTATTTT
-	TRBV3-1/TRBV3-2	-	TRBJ2-7	CASSLGLAGYEQYF	TGTGCCAGCAGCCTGGGACTGGCAGGCTACGAGCAGTACTTC
-	TRBV9	-	TRBJ1-1	CASSGITGYTEAFF	TGTGCCAGCAGCGGAATTACAGGTTATACTGAAGCTTTCTTT
-	TRBV11-2	-	TRBJ2-6	CASRPTVSGANVLTF	TGTGCCAGCAGGCCTACGGTCTCTGGGGCCAACGTCCTGACTTTC